This entry describes one TCR beta chain. These data come from a study of blood T cell repertoires in COVID-19. Only in-frame clones appear in the TCRdb table, and some are missing; sequencing was by immunoSEQ multiplex PCR. This sample has 250,000 to 400,000 clones, with approximately 90% found just once. The receptor was derived from a woman aged 25 to 39 with COVID-19, enrolled during active disease. The sequencing sample was made of peripheral blood.

This CDR3 reads CASSGGMTSGGPGELFF. CDR3 DNA: TGTGCCAGCAGCGGAGGAATGACTAGCGGGGGGCCCGGGGAGCTGTTTTTT. The genes are TRBV7-9 and TRBJ2-2; 13 nucleotides agree with TRBD2. CDR3 size: 17 residues. Germline V gene sequence: CDR1 SEHNR, CDR2 FQNEAQ (reference sequence). V was pared by 5 bases and J by 6 bases, with 9 bases of the junction left unmatched. Combining the CDR3 with reference TRBV7-9 and TRBJ2-2 gives the whole variable domain DTGVSQNPRHKITKRGQNVTFRCDPISEHNRLYWYRQTLGQGPEFLTYFQNEAQLEKSRLLSDRFSAERPKGSFSTLEIQRTEQGDSAMYLCASSGGMTSGGPGELFFGEGSRLTVL.